This T cell receptor beta chain was recorded in a study of tumor-infiltrating lymphocytes in primary liver carcinoma. As for the study in general: The study included patients who were men and women aged 30 to 69 years. Tumors measured roughly 4 to 11 cm and were stage T1-T3 N0M0.

Unsorted bulk tissue, about 17-34 mg of it, served as the source for co-extraction of RNA and DNA. TCR beta cDNA was prepared out of 500 ng total RNA by means of a constant-region primer. TCR beta libraries came from three nested multiplex PCR rounds using slightly modified ARM-PCR. A C-beta reverse primer and TRBV1-TRBV30 forward primers served in each of the first two PCR rounds, at 9 to 11 cycles apiece. Via MiXCR, TCRdb re-called the multiplex PCR reads, giving one row per CDR3 protein. The sample includes about 190,000 distinct CDR3 sequences, approximately 86% seen only once; the top ten take 15% to 20%. The V gene's germline CDR1 is MNHNS and CDR2 SASEGT. V trimming: 4 bases; J trimming: 5 bases; junction bases outside the gene matches: 11. The CDR3 is 16 residues long.

This chain joins TRBV6-1 and TRBJ1-5; 7 bases fit TRBD1. The sequencing sample was made of tumor tissue from primary liver carcinoma. The clonotype comes from a middle-aged man with primary liver carcinoma and hepatitis B virus infection. CDR3 nucleotide sequence: TGTGCCAGCAGTGGAAAAGTGCAGGGGGATCATCAGCCCCAGCATTTT. Amino acid sequence: CASSGKVQGDHQPQHF.